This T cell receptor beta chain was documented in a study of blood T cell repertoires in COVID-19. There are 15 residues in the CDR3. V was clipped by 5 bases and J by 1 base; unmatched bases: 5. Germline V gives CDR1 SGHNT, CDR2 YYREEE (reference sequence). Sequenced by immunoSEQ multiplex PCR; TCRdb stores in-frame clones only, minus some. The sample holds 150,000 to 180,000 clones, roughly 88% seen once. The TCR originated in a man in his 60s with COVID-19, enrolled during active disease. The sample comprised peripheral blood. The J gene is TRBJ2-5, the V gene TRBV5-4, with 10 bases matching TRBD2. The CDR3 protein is CASSFTSGVQETQYF. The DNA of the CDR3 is TGTGCCAGCAGTTTCACTAGCGGGGTCCAAGAGACCCAGTACTTC. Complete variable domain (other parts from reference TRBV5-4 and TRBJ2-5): ETGVTQSPTHLIKTRGQQVTLRCSSQSGHNTVSWYQQALGQGPQFIFQYYREEENGRGNFPPRFSGLQFPNYSSELNVNALELDDSALYLCASSFTSGVQETQYFGPGTRLLVL.